This TCR beta chain emerged from a study of regulatory T cells in long-lasting Graves disease. The TCR beta library used iRepertoire HTBI primers with Arm-PCR amplification of CDR3. TCRdb re-called the multiplex PCR reads with MiXCR, one entry per CDR3 protein. The sample holds approximately 350,000 distinct CDR3 sequences, roughly 17% seen once. Time point given: newly diagnosed GD, antithyroid drugs for less than 3 months. The TCR library was prepared using RNA isolated from PBMCs. In its sample, this clonotype was seen many times. The CDR3 covers 15 residues. Germline assignment: CDR1 SGHRS and CDR2 YFSETQ. J lost 0 bases, V lost 0 bases, and 0 bases had no gene match. These data were also reused for a study on T cells in Graves' hyperthyroidism and ophthalmopathy. That work adds: Hyperthyroidism patients were newly diagnosed, had disease duration under 2 months, and were aged 18 to 65 years. Every diagnosis used clinical symptoms, serum thyroxine and TRAb, thyroid ultrasound and orbital computed tomography. HTBI primers were used for first-round RT-PCR of the TCR CDR3.

J is TRBJ1-1 and V is TRBV5-1; 9 nucleotides align to TRBD1. This specimen consisted of peripheral blood mononuclear cells (PBMCs), obtained at new diagnosis, from a patient treated with antithyroid drugs. This receptor was identified in a woman younger than 35 with Graves disease. The CDR3 loop reads CASSLGQGVNTEAFF. CDR3 nucleotides: TGCGCCAGCAGCTTGGGACAGGGGGTGAACACTGAAGCTTTCTTT.